Presented here are 8 T cell receptor beta chains from one specimen sequenced in a study of regulatory T cells in long-lasting Graves disease. Time point given: newly diagnosed GD, antithyroid drugs for less than 3 months. The TCR library was prepared using RNA isolated from PBMCs. TCR beta libraries were built with iRepertoire HTBI primers and Arm-PCR of CDR3 regions. TCRdb recomputed calls from the multiplex PCR reads with MiXCR, one row per CDR3 protein. The sample carries about 210,000 distinct CDR3 sequences, roughly 20% recorded once. These data were likewise used in another study, on T cells in Graves' hyperthyroidism and ophthalmopathy.

The sample was peripheral blood mononuclear cells (PBMCs), taken at new diagnosis, from a patient treated with antithyroid drugs. These receptors all stem from a woman younger than 45 with Graves disease.

This clonotype was recorded at least ten times. The chain employs TRBV12-3 or TRBV12-4 and TRBJ2-7; the match to TRBD1 covers 8 bases. The CDR3 extends over 16 amino acids. Germline trimming cut 2 bases from V and 2 bases from J; bases unmatched to any gene: 8. The CDR3: CASSLSLTGEAYEQYF. The CDR3 nucleotides are TGTGCCAGCAGTTTATCATTGACAGGGGAGGCCTACGAGCAGTACTTC.

The J gene is TRBJ2-7, the V gene TRBV7-2; D is tentatively TRBD1 or TRBD2 (5 bases each). Per the germline V gene, CDR1 is SGHTA and CDR2 is FQGNSA. CDR3 length equals 14 residues. V lost 5 bases and J lost 3, with 14 bases in between. CDR3 sequence reads: CASSLMGRGYEQYF. CDR3 sequence (DNA): TGTGCCAGCAGCCTAATGGGACGGGGCTACGAGCAGTACTTC.

In its sample, this clonotype was seen a few times. This chain uses TRBV20-1 with TRBJ1-4; weak D call: TRBD1 (6 bases). The germline gives CDR1 DFQATT, CDR2 SNEGSKA (reference sequence). The CDR3 extends over 15 amino acids. The V gene lost 5 bases and the J gene lost 8 bases, with 21 bases spanning the gap. The CDR3 bases are TGCAGTGCTTCGGGACCTCAAGGGGGATACGAAAAACTGTTTTTT. Its translation: CSASGPQGGYEKLFF.

The rearrangement joins TRBV7-3 to TRBJ1-1; D call uncertain. Germline V CDR1 and CDR2: SGHTA, FQGTGA. This CDR3 spans 12 amino acids. V was cut by 4 bases and J by 4 bases, with 7 bases left in between. CDR3 sequence reads: CASSYTITEAFF. The CDR3 DNA is TGTGCCAGCAGCTACACAATCACTGAAGCTTTCTTT.

There are many counts of this clonotype. The chain is built from TRBV5-5 and TRBJ2-7; unclear D gene. The CDR3 has 15 amino acids. V was pared by 4 bases and J by 5 bases, with 19 bases between. CDR1 and CDR2 from the germline V gene are SGHKS and YYEKEE (reference sequence). CDR3 sequence reads: CASSPFGSPGDEQYF. In nucleotides, the CDR3 is TGTGCCAGCAGCCCGTTTGGGTCCCCTGGGGACGAGCAGTACTTC. Complete variable domain (other parts from reference TRBV5-5 and TRBJ2-7): DAGVTQSPTHLIKTRGQQVTLRCSPISGHKSVSWYQQVLGQGPQFIFQYYEKEERGRGNFPDRFSARQFPNYSSELNVNALLLGDSALYLCASSPFGSPGDEQYFGPGTRLTVT.

This clonotype was seen ten or more times. The rearrangement joins TRBV7-9 to TRBJ1-3, with D unresolved. There are 12 residues in the CDR3. Trimming cost V 2 bases and J 6 bases, with 5 bases left between them. Germline V gene lookup returns CDR1 SEHNR and CDR2 FQNEAQ (reference sequence). CDR3 protein: CASSLTLNTIYF. CDR3 bases: TGTGCCAGCAGCTTAACCCTAAACACCATATATTTT.

This clonotype showed up many times. The rearrangement joins TRBV2 to TRBJ1-6, with unresolved D. Germline-derived CDR1 and CDR2 are SNHLY and FYNNEI. The V and J ends lost 8 bases and 5 bases respectively, with 7 bases between them. The CDR3 totals 12 residues. The CDR3 loop is CASELDNSPLHF. The CDR3 DNA reads TGTGCCAGCGAGCTGGATAATTCACCCCTCCACTTT.

This clonotype occurred many times. The rearrangement uses TRBV12-3 or TRBV12-4 and TRBJ1-2, with TRBD1 identical over 7 bases. V dropped 5 bases and J dropped 4; count of bases not matched to a gene: 4. The CDR3 covers 13 residues. CDR3 in DNA: TGTGCCAGCAGTGACAGGGCGGGCTATGGCTACACCTTC. Translating gives CASSDRAGYGYTF.